Listed below are T cell receptor beta chains from one sample, sequenced in a study of cytomegalovirus exposure and HLA in healthy donors. The repertoire was sequenced with immunoSEQ multiplex PCR; TCRdb's copy has only in-frame clones and lacks some. The data contain roughly 120,000 clones, around 77% of them singletons. The sample comprised PBMCs. Source of these receptors: a man in his thirties or forties in good health and CMV-seronegative. CDR3s leave out the opening cysteine and the closing phenylalanine or tryptophan. Rows may omit the clone size; those that give it use once, few, many or a size class.

CDR3 protein: ASVNPTVGNQPQH
V gene: TRBV28
J gene: TRBJ1-5
clone size: NA

CDR3 protein: ASSYQGSSYNSPLH
V gene: TRBV27
J gene: TRBJ1-6
clone size: NA

CDR3 protein: ASSLMGGGLLYQETQY
V gene: TRBV11-2
J gene: TRBJ2-5
clone size: few

CDR3 protein: ASSELRGGSYEQY
V gene: TRBV2
J gene: TRBJ2-7
clone size: NA

CDR3 protein: ASSSWDRDTEAF
V gene: TRBV27
J gene: TRBJ1-1
clone size: NA

CDR3 protein: ASSLGQGLFYEQY
V gene: TRBV7-9
J gene: TRBJ2-7
clone size: NA

CDR3 protein: ASSLSWQGQETQY
V gene: TRBV27
J gene: TRBJ2-5
clone size: few

CDR3 protein: ASSQDSGPAF
V gene: TRBV4-3
J gene: TRBJ1-1
clone size: NA

CDR3 protein: ASSPVSGSTDTQY
V gene: TRBV18
J gene: TRBJ2-3
clone size: NA

CDR3 protein: ASSQSDYGYT
V gene: TRBV7-2
J gene: TRBJ1-2
clone size: NA

CDR3 protein: ASSQVPAGGYEQY
V gene: TRBV2
J gene: TRBJ2-7
clone size: NA

CDR3 protein: ASSPRDRSEQF
V gene: TRBV19
J gene: TRBJ2-1
clone size: NA

CDR3 protein: ASSGTGTRTEAF
V gene: TRBV5-1
J gene: TRBJ1-1
clone size: once

CDR3 protein: ASSKVNRRILIEQY
V gene: TRBV21-1
J gene: TRBJ2-7
clone size: NA

CDR3 protein: ASRLTGGGEQY
V gene: TRBV7-8
J gene: TRBJ2-7
clone size: NA

CDR3 protein: ASRLAGSGDEQF
V gene: TRBV27
J gene: TRBJ2-1
clone size: NA

CDR3 protein: ASSQGASGGNIQY
V gene: TRBV7-9
J gene: TRBJ2-4
clone size: NA

CDR3 protein: ASSSGLAGVPDTQY
V gene: TRBV7-2
J gene: TRBJ2-3
clone size: few

CDR3 protein: ASSPTGVVGYT
V gene: TRBV6-1
J gene: TRBJ1-2
clone size: few

CDR3 protein: AWARTGAGNTIY
V gene: TRBV30
J gene: TRBJ1-3
clone size: NA

CDR3 protein: ASSLTGEANYGYT
V gene: TRBV19
J gene: TRBJ1-2
clone size: NA

CDR3 protein: ASSPGALSQETQY
V gene: TRBV4-2
J gene: TRBJ2-5
clone size: NA

CDR3 protein: ASSSEGWDTQY
V gene: TRBV7-7
J gene: TRBJ2-3
clone size: NA

CDR3 protein: ASSLSSYEQY
V gene: TRBV2
J gene: TRBJ2-7
clone size: NA

CDR3 protein: ASSAGTGGYEQY
V gene: TRBV9
J gene: TRBJ2-7
clone size: NA

CDR3 protein: ASSSEGTVDEQY
V gene: TRBV7-6
J gene: TRBJ2-7
clone size: NA

CDR3 protein: ASSETGGAYIQY
V gene: TRBV6-1
J gene: TRBJ2-4
clone size: NA

CDR3 protein: ASSLGAFTNEQF
V gene: TRBV11-3
J gene: TRBJ2-1
clone size: NA

CDR3 protein: ASSFQGDTQY
V gene: TRBV7-9
J gene: TRBJ2-3
clone size: NA

CDR3 protein: ATSSRQGMNTEAF
V gene: TRBV2
J gene: TRBJ1-1
clone size: once

CDR3 protein: ASSKGQPNTEAF
V gene: TRBV2
J gene: TRBJ1-1
clone size: NA

CDR3 protein: ASSRGSYEQY
V gene: TRBV2
J gene: TRBJ2-7
clone size: NA

CDR3 protein: AISGGGVTDTQY
V gene: TRBV10-3
J gene: TRBJ2-3
clone size: NA

CDR3 protein: ASSLKIQGLDNEQF
V gene: TRBV7-6
J gene: TRBJ2-1
clone size: NA

CDR3 protein: ASLAGGGRTEAF
V gene: TRBV27
J gene: TRBJ1-1
clone size: NA

CDR3 protein: ASSLARLKRQENTEAF
V gene: TRBV7-9
J gene: TRBJ1-1
clone size: few

CDR3 protein: ASSSRDRVNEQF
V gene: TRBV6-5
J gene: TRBJ2-1
clone size: NA

CDR3 protein: ASSARVSTDTQY
V gene: TRBV6-1
J gene: TRBJ2-3
clone size: NA

CDR3 protein: AWREGIYGSPGRTYGYT
V gene: TRBV30
J gene: TRBJ1-2
clone size: NA

CDR3 protein: ASSPHAGASEQY
V gene: TRBV18
J gene: TRBJ2-7
clone size: NA

CDR3 protein: SGGGPMNTEAF
V gene: TRBV29-1
J gene: TRBJ1-1
clone size: NA

CDR3 protein: ASSQTGVEGYT
V gene: TRBV28
J gene: TRBJ1-2
clone size: NA

CDR3 protein: ASSATGEQETQY
V gene: TRBV11-3
J gene: TRBJ2-5
clone size: NA

CDR3 protein: ASSTQGPAYNEQF
V gene: TRBV5-1
J gene: TRBJ2-1
clone size: NA

CDR3 protein: SAIPLETQY
V gene: TRBV20-1
J gene: TRBJ2-5
clone size: NA

CDR3 protein: ASSYKPGVEAF
V gene: TRBV4-1
J gene: TRBJ1-1
clone size: once

CDR3 protein: ASSPGWTITDTQY
V gene: TRBV14
J gene: TRBJ2-3
clone size: NA

CDR3 protein: ASSVPSGRGNEQF
V gene: TRBV2
J gene: TRBJ2-1
clone size: NA

CDR3 protein: ASSLEGGETQY
V gene: TRBV5-1
J gene: TRBJ2-5
clone size: NA

CDR3 protein: ASSKRTSGAGDTQY
V gene: TRBV19
J gene: TRBJ2-3
clone size: NA

CDR3 protein: ASSPGETQY
V gene: TRBV6-6
J gene: TRBJ2-5
clone size: NA

CDR3 protein: SVGSRANTEAF
V gene: TRBV29-1
J gene: TRBJ1-1
clone size: NA

CDR3 protein: ASGGGKINSPLH
V gene: TRBV6-5
J gene: TRBJ1-6
clone size: NA